This TCR beta chain derives from a study of cytomegalovirus exposure and HLA in healthy donors. Study-wide results and limits: The authors enumerated 150 to 200 TCR beta chains as linked to cytomegalovirus. Previous analysis showed most TCR beta V segments were productive about 87% or about 30% of the time. Most subjects had HLA-A and HLA-B alleles reportedly predicted accurately by TCR beta sequences.

The germline V gene encodes CDR1 SGHAT and CDR2 FQNNGV. CDR3 size: 15 residues. V was clipped by 4 bases and J by 4 bases, with 16 bases between them. As to this clone: The antigen is undetermined.

Vbeta (60) and Jbeta (13) primers were used in the PCR. The assay was immunoSEQ multiplex PCR, and TCRdb's table has in-frame clones only and misses some. The data hold about 90,000 clones, with 70% to 80% observed a single time. The study sampled nominally healthy donors, though unrecorded immune exposures were likely. Source material: PBMCs. V and J are TRBV11-2 and TRBJ1-1; weak D call: TRBD1 (6 bases). This clonotype was sampled from a man aged 30 to 39 in good health and CMV-seronegative. The CDR3 is CASSYKTGLPTEAFF. The CDR3 coding sequence is TGTGCCAGCAGCTACAAAACAGGGCTTCCCACTGAAGCTTTCTTT.